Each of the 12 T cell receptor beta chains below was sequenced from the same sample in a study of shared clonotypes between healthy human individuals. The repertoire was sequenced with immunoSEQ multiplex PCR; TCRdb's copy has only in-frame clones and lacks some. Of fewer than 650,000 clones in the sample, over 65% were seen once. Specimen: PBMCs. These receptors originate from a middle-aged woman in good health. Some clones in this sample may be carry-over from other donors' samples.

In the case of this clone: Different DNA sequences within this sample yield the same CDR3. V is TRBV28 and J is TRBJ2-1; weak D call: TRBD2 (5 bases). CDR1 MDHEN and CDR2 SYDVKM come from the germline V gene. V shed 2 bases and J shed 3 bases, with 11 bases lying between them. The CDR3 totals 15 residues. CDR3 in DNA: TGTGCCAGCAGTTTAGCAGGAGAGGGCTACAATGAGCAGTTCTTC. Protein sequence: CASSLAGEGYNEQFF. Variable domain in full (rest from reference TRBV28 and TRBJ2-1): DVKVTQSSRYLVKRTGEKVFLECVQDMDHENMFWYRQDPGLGLRLIYFSYDVKMKEKGDIPEGYSVSREKKERFSLILESASTNQTSMYLCASSLAGEGYNEQFFGPGTRLTVL.

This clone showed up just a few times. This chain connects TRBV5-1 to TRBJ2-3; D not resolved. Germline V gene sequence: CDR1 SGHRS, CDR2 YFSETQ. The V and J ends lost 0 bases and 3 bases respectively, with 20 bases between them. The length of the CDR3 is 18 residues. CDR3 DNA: TGCGCCAGCAGCTTGGACTTGGGCGGAACGCTGTCTACAGATACGCAGTATTTT. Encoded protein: CASSLDLGGTLSTDTQYF.

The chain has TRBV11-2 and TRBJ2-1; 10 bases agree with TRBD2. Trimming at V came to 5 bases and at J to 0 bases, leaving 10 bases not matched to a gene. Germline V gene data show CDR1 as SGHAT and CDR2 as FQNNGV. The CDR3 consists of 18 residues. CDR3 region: CASSREPSGSRSYNEQFF. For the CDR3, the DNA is TGTGCCAGCAGCCGAGAACCTAGCGGGAGCCGCTCCTACAATGAGCAGTTCTTC.

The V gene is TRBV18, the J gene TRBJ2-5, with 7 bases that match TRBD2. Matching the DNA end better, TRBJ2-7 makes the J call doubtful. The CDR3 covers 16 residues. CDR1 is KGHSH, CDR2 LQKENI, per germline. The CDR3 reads CASSNQGASGLYEQYF. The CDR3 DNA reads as TGTGCCAGCTCCAACCAAGGGGCTAGCGGTTTGTACGAGCAGTACTTC.

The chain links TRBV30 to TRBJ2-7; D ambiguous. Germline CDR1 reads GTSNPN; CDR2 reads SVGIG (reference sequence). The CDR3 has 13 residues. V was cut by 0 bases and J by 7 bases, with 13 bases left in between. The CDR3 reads CAWSVRGSGEQYF. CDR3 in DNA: TGTGCCTGGAGTGTTCGAGGTAGTGGAGAGCAGTACTTC.

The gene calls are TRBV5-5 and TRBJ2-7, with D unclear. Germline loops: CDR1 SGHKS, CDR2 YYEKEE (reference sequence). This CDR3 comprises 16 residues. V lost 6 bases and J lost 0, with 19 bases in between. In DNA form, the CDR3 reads TGTGCCAGCACCGAGCAGCTTGGGCTAAACTCCTACGAGCAGTACTTC. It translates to CASTEQLGLNSYEQYF.

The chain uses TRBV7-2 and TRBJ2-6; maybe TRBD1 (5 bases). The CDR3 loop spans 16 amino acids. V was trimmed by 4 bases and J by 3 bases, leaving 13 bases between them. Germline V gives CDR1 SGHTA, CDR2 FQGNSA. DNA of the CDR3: TGTGCCAGCAGCTCCGCCCTAGGGGATGGGGCCAACGTCCTGACTTTC. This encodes CASSSALGDGANVLTF.

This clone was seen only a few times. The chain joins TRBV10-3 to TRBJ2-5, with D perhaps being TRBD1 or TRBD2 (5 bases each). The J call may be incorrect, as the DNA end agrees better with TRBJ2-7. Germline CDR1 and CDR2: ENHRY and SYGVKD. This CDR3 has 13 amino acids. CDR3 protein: CAISGSRDGEQYF. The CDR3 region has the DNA TGTGCCATCAGTGGGTCCCGGGACGGCGAGCAGTACTTC.

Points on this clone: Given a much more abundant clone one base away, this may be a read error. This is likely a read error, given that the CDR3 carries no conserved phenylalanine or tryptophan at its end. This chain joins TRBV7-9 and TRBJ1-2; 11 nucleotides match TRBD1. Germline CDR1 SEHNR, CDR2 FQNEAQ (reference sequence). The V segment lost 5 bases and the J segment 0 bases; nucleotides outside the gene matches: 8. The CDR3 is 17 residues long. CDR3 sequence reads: CASSRPGTGGANYGYTL. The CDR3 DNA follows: TGTGCCAGCAGCCGTCCCGGGACAGGGGGAGCTAACTATGGCTACACCCTC.

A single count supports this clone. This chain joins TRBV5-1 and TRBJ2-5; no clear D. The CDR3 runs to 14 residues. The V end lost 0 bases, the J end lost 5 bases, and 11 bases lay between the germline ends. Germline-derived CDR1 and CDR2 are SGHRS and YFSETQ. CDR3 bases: TGCGCCAGCAGCTTGGACCGACCGGGTGAGACCCAGTACTTC. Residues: CASSLDRPGETQYF.

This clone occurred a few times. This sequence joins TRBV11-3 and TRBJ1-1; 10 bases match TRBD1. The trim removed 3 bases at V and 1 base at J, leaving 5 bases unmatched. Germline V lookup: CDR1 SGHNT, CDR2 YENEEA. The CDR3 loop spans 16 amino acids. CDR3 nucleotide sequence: TGTGCCAGCAGCTTGGGACAGGGGTGGACGAACACTGAAGCTTTCTTT. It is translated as CASSLGQGWTNTEAFF.

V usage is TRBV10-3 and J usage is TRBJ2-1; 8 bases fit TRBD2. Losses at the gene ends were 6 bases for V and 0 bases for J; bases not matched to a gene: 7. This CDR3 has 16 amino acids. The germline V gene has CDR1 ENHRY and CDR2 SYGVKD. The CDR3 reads CAIRAIAGSSYNEQFF. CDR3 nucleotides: TGTGCCATCAGAGCGATAGCGGGGAGCTCCTACAATGAGCAGTTCTTC.